This TCR beta chain came from a study of CXCR3-negative and CXCR3-positive naive CD8 T cells. Libraries of TRB cDNA were made by 5' RACE and carried UMIs. TCRdb reprocessed the 5' RACE reads, with one entry per CDR3 protein and no DNA. The listing contains 45,000 to 70,000 distinct CDR3 sequences. The CDR3 loop spans 17 amino acids. The sample taken for sequencing was memory CD8+ T cells from blood. The chain links TRBV12-3 or TRBV12-4 to TRBJ1-1. The TCR comes from a human donor in good health. Some clones in this sample may be carry-over from other donors' samples. Here the CDR3 reads CASSLDRAVVMNTEAFF.